The 11 T cell receptor beta chains given below trace back to one sample, sequenced in a study of identical twins. MiXCR, run by TCRdb on the 5' RACE reads, gives a single entry per CDR3 protein. The sample has approximately 700,000 distinct CDR3 sequences, 5.5% to 6.5% seen once. Specimen: naive T cells sorted from blood. These receptor sequences come from a man between 18 and 35 years old in good health.

This clonotype was seen more than once but under ten times. V is TRBV30 and J is TRBJ2-5, with 9 bases that match TRBD1. Trimming took 4 bases from V and 5 from J; bases not matched to a gene: 8. CDR1 and CDR2 (germline): GTSNPN, SVGIG (reference sequence). The CDR3 contains 14 residues. CDR3 residues: CAWTLRGQGETQYF. The CDR3 coding sequence is TGTGCCTGGACGCTGCGCGGACAGGGGGAGACCCAGTACTTC.

This clonotype was observed many times. The chain recombines TRBV25-1 with TRBJ1-4; D unresolved. The CDR3 runs to 14 residues. V was clipped by 8 bases and J by 5 bases, with 15 bases between them. Per germline, CDR1 MGHDK and CDR2 SYGVNS. CDR3 nucleotide sequence: TGTGCCAGCGCCGAGGGCCCGAGGAATGAAAAACTGTTTTTT. Amino acids: CASAEGPRNEKLFF.

This rearrangement joins TRBV5-1 to TRBJ1-2, with unresolved D. V was pared by 3 bases and J by 0 bases, with 9 bases between. This CDR3 has 14 residues. Germline assignment: CDR1 SGHRS and CDR2 YFSETQ. This CDR3 reads CASSSESANYGYTF. CDR3 in DNA: TGCGCCAGCAGCTCCGAATCCGCTAACTATGGCTACACCTTC. The whole variable domain, filled in from reference TRBV5-1 and TRBJ1-2, reads KAGVTQTPRYLIKTRGQQVTLSCSPISGHRSVSWYQQTPGQGLQFLFEYFSETQRNKGNFPGRFSGRQFSNSRSEMNVSTLELGDSALYLCASSSESANYGYTFGSGTRLTVV.

This clonotype was picked up a small number of times. This sequence joins TRBV9 and TRBJ2-1, with 8 bases lining up with TRBD1. With 4 bases clipped from V and 2 bases from J, the junction kept 5 bases outside the gene matches. The CDR3 consists of 15 residues. Per the germline V gene, CDR1 is SGDLS and CDR2 is YYNGEE. The chain's CDR3 is CASSPQGETYNEQFF. CDR3 coding DNA: TGTGCCAGCAGCCCACAGGGGGAGACCTACAATGAGCAGTTCTTC.

This clonotype came up many times. V usage is TRBV2 and J usage is TRBJ2-1, with TRBD2 matching 9 bases. This CDR3 contains 14 residues. The germline CDR1 and CDR2 sequences are SNHLY and FYNNEI. Losses at the gene ends were 8 bases for V and 4 bases for J; bases not matched to a gene: 6. The CDR3 nucleotides read TGTGCCAGCCAGGAACTAGCGGGTTACAATGAGCAGTTCTTC. It is translated as CASQELAGYNEQFF.

The V and J genes are TRBV5-1 and TRBJ2-3; TRBD1 matches 10 bases. Germline values: CDR1 SGHRS, CDR2 YFSETQ. With V trimmed by 4 bases and J by 1 base, 6 bases remained unmatched. The CDR3 runs 16 residues. The CDR3: CASSTRDRGGTDTQYF. The CDR3 DNA reads TGCGCCAGCAGCACCCGGGACAGGGGAGGCACAGATACGCAGTATTTT.

This chain connects TRBV10-3 to TRBJ2-6; 9 bases are shared with TRBD1. The CDR3 is 19 amino acids. Germline assignment: CDR1 ENHRY and CDR2 SYGVKD. The trim removed 0 bases at V and 4 bases at J, leaving 10 bases unmatched. CDR3 in amino acids: CAISESMGQGRYGANVLTF. The CDR3 DNA reads TGTGCCATCAGTGAGTCGATGGGACAGGGAAGGTACGGGGCCAACGTCCTGACTTTC.

This clonotype was counted a few times. The rearrangement joins TRBV20-1 to TRBJ2-3; 11 bases fit TRBD2. Germline V gives CDR1 DFQATT, CDR2 SNEGSKA (reference sequence). The CDR3 is 17 residues long. Trimming cost V 2 bases and J 2 bases; bases outside gene matches: 9. As DNA, the CDR3 is TGCAGTGCTAGAAACCCGAGACTAGCGGGACTCACAGATACGCAGTATTTT. This encodes CSARNPRLAGLTDTQYF.

The chain links TRBV2 to TRBJ1-5; 11 bases are shared with TRBD1. V dropped 9 bases and J dropped 2; count of bases not matched to a gene: 12. Germline V gene sequence: CDR1 SNHLY, CDR2 FYNNEI. This CDR3 is built from 17 residues. The CDR3, as DNA: TGTGCCAGTTTACCGGGACAGGGGGAAGGTGGCAATCAGCCCCAGCATTTT. This encodes CASLPGQGEGGNQPQHF.

This clonotype came up many times. The chain combines TRBV5-1 with TRBJ2-7; 10 bases agree with TRBD1. V was pared by 3 bases and J by 5 bases, with 5 bases of the junction left unmatched. CDR1 SGHRS and CDR2 YFSETQ come from the germline V gene. This CDR3 has 14 residues. The CDR3 is CASSSRTGGNEQYF. Written as DNA, the CDR3 is TGCGCCAGCAGCTCCCGGACAGGGGGGAACGAGCAGTACTTC. Looking up the rest from reference TRBV5-1 and TRBJ2-7 gives the full variable domain: KAGVTQTPRYLIKTRGQQVTLSCSPISGHRSVSWYQQTPGQGLQFLFEYFSETQRNKGNFPGRFSGRQFSNSRSEMNVSTLELGDSALYLCASSSRTGGNEQYFGPGTRLTVT.

The table lists this clonotype with many counts. The chain combines TRBV10-3 with TRBJ2-5; D uncertain. Germline V gives CDR1 ENHRY, CDR2 SYGVKD. V lost 3 bases and J lost 2, with 7 bases in between. This CDR3 is 13 amino acids long. In DNA, the CDR3 is TGTGCCATCAGTGAACTTAGTCAAGAGACCCAGTACTTC. Protein sequence: CAISELSQETQYF.